Each of the 21 T cell receptor beta chains below was sequenced from the same sample in a study of blood T cell repertoires in COVID-19. Sequencing was performed with immunoSEQ multiplex PCR; in TCRdb, only in-frame clones are kept and a portion is missing. In the table there are approximately 220,000 clones, 86% of which are singletons. What was sequenced was PBMCs or T cells enriched from blood (not recorded which). These receptors all come from a woman aged 40 to 49 with acute COVID-19.

The chain is built from TRBV9 and TRBJ1-4; D might be TRBD1 (6 bases). The V end lost 4 bases, the J end lost 4 bases, and 11 bases lay between the germline ends. CDR1 and CDR2 (germline): SGDLS, YYNGEE. CDR3 length equals 14 residues. The CDR3 loop reads CASSRTVSNEKLFF. In DNA, the CDR3 is TGTGCCAGCAGCCGGACAGTGAGTAATGAAAAACTGTTTTTT.

The gene calls are TRBV3-1 (or the pseudogene TRBV3-2) and TRBJ2-3; TRBD2 agrees at 10 bases. Germline loops: CDR1 LGHDT, CDR2 YNNKEL (reference sequence). The CDR3 extends over 17 amino acids. Germline trimming cut 2 bases from V and 4 bases from J; bases unmatched to any gene: 9. CDR3 bases: TGTGCCAGCAGCCAATATCAGCGGGGGGGCTTGGCAGATACGCAGTATTTT. This codes for CASSQYQRGGLADTQYF.

This chain uses TRBV4-2 with TRBJ2-2, with a weak D call TRBD2 (7 bases). Germline CDR1 reads LGHNA; CDR2 reads YNFKEQ. The CDR3 loop spans 17 amino acids. The ends were cut back, 4 bases at V and 2 bases at J, with 17 bases in the middle. The CDR3 here is CASSRHGPGGNTGELFF. CDR3 in DNA: TGTGCCAGCAGCCGACATGGTCCGGGGGGCAACACCGGGGAGCTGTTTTTT.

The chain employs TRBV7-9 and TRBJ1-5, with TRBD1 as a possible D gene (6 bases). This CDR3 has 12 amino acids. V lost 5 bases and J lost 11, with 13 bases in between. Germline assignment: CDR1 SEHNR and CDR2 FQNEAQ (reference sequence). As DNA, the CDR3 is TGTGCCAGCAGCGACCAGGGGTCGGCCCAGCATTTT. It yields the protein CASSDQGSAQHF.

This chain links TRBV7-2 with TRBJ1-5; D is possibly TRBD1 (6 bases). There are 16 residues in the CDR3. The V end was cut by 2 bases, the J end by 3 bases, with 14 bases between. CDR1 and CDR2 from the germline V gene are SGHTA and FQGNSA. Written as DNA, the CDR3 is TGTGCCAGCAGCTTAACAGGGAGAAGGGCCAATCAGCCCCAGCATTTT. Translating gives CASSLTGRRANQPQHF.

The V gene is TRBV7-2, the J gene TRBJ2-2, with 14 bases lining up with TRBD2. Germline CDR1 and CDR2: SGHTA and FQGNSA. V trimming: 5 bases; J trimming: 0 bases; junction bases outside the gene matches: 8. The CDR3 is 19 residues long. CDR3 in amino acids: CASSKRTSGGYANTGELFF. The CDR3 DNA follows: TGTGCCAGCAGCAAACGGACTAGCGGGGGGTACGCGAACACCGGGGAGCTGTTTTTT. The whole variable domain, filled in from reference TRBV7-2 and TRBJ2-2, reads GAGVSQSPSNKVTEKGKDVELRCDPISGHTALYWYRQSLGQGLEFLIYFQGNSAPDKSGLPSDRFSAERTGGSVSTLTIQRTQQEDSAVYLCASSKRTSGGYANTGELFFGEGSRLTVL.

The chain employs TRBV29-1 and TRBJ1-2; TRBD1 matches 9 bases. Unmatched junction bases numbered 7, after V lost 4 bases and J lost 7 bases. This CDR3 has 13 residues. Germline V gives CDR1 SQVTM, CDR2 ANQGSEA. The DNA for the CDR3 is TGCAGCGTTGTTTCGGGACAGGGTGCTGGCTACACCTTC. Its protein is CSVVSGQGAGYTF.

The chain recombines TRBV7-8 with TRBJ1-4; D gene ambiguous. The ends were cut back, 5 bases at V and 4 bases at J, with 17 bases in the middle. CDR1 and CDR2 from the germline V gene are SGHVS and FQNEAQ. The CDR3 sequence is 16 residues long. CDR3 loop: CASSPRAGKGNEKLFF. The CDR3, as DNA: TGTGCCAGCAGCCCGCGCGCCGGGAAGGGTAATGAAAAACTGTTTTTT.

V and J are TRBV5-1 and TRBJ1-1, with a weak D call TRBD1 (6 bases). Per germline, CDR1 SGHRS and CDR2 YFSETQ. The CDR3 has 15 residues. The V end was cut by 3 bases, the J end by 5 bases, with 17 bases between. The DNA of the CDR3 is TGCGCCAGCAGCTGGGGGAGATCAGGGGTGACTGAAGCTTTCTTT. It is translated as CASSWGRSGVTEAFF. Complete variable domain (other parts from reference TRBV5-1 and TRBJ1-1): KAGVTQTPRYLIKTRGQQVTLSCSPISGHRSVSWYQQTPGQGLQFLFEYFSETQRNKGNFPGRFSGRQFSNSRSEMNVSTLELGDSALYLCASSWGRSGVTEAFFGQGTRLTVV.

The chain recombines TRBV2 with TRBJ1-6; 9 positions match TRBD1. The CDR3 runs to 15 residues. Germline trimming cut 3 bases from V and 7 bases from J; bases unmatched to any gene: 4. Per the germline V gene, CDR1 is SNHLY and CDR2 is FYNNEI. The CDR3 DNA reads as TGTGCCAGCAGTGACGGGACAGGGTGGAATTCACCCCTCCACTTT. Protein: CASSDGTGWNSPLHF.

The V call is TRBV27, the J call TRBJ2-3; the match to TRBD1 covers 9 bases. The germline V gene has CDR1 MNHEY and CDR2 SMNVEV (reference sequence). The CDR3 covers 15 residues. V lost 4 bases, J lost 2 bases, and 4 bases stayed unmatched. CDR3 amino acids: CASSSGTGYTDTQYF. CDR3 DNA: TGTGCCAGCAGTTCCGGGACAGGGTACACAGATACGCAGTATTTT.

The chain recombines TRBV5-1 with TRBJ1-6, with D unclear. This CDR3 is 13 amino acids long. Between the trimmed V and J ends, which lost 5 bases and 12 bases, there was a span of 15 bases. The germline V gene has CDR1 SGHRS and CDR2 YFSETQ. CDR3 coding DNA: TGCGCCAGCAGGTCGGCGGGAGTTGGACCCCTCCACTTT. Encoded protein: CASRSAGVGPLHF.

The genes are TRBV18 and TRBJ2-3; unclear D gene. V gave up 3 bases and J gave up 6 bases, with 7 bases separating them. Germline V gene sequence: CDR1 KGHSH, CDR2 LQKENI. There are 12 residues in the CDR3. The CDR3 nucleotides read TGTGCCAGCTCACCCCTCGCGGATACGCAGTATTTT. Protein sequence: CASSPLADTQYF.

This clone was found once. The rearrangement joins TRBV2 to TRBJ2-4; no firm D call. CDR3 length: 14 amino acids. CDR1 is SNHLY and CDR2 is FYNNEI in the germline V gene. V lost 3 bases to trimming and J lost 1 base, with 7 bases between them. CDR3 bases: TGTGCCAGCAGTGATACAGCCGCCAAAAACATTCAGTACTTC. Translation gives CASSDTAAKNIQYF. The complete variable domain, with remaining parts taken from reference TRBV2 and TRBJ2-4, reads EPEVTQTPSHQVTQMGQEVILRCVPISNHLYFYWYRQILGQKVEFLVSFYNNEISEKSEIFDDQFSVERPDGSNFTLKIRSTKLEDSAMYFCASSDTAAKNIQYFGAGTRLSVL.

The rearrangement joins TRBV5-4 to TRBJ2-2; possibly TRBD1 for D (6 bases). Germline V lookup: CDR1 SGHNT, CDR2 YYREEE (reference sequence). The CDR3 covers 13 residues. V shed 2 bases and J shed 5 bases, with 7 bases lying between them. CDR3 sequence (DNA): TGTGCCAGCAGCTTCGGGACAACCGGGGAGCTGTTTTTT. This codes for CASSFGTTGELFF.

V and J are TRBV7-2 and TRBJ1-2; D possibly corresponds to TRBD1 (5 bases). Per the germline V gene, CDR1 is SGHTA and CDR2 is FQGNSA. This CDR3 is 15 amino acids long. V was cut by 5 bases and J by 6 bases, with 19 bases left in between. The CDR3 bases are TGTGCCAGCAGCCCGACCGAAAGGTCAGGGAATGGCTACACCTTC. Translating it yields CASSPTERSGNGYTF.

The chain recombines TRBV2 with TRBJ1-2, with D perhaps matching TRBD1 (6 bases). Deletions cut 6 bases from V and 1 base from J, with 12 bases between. The CDR3 extends over 14 amino acids. Germline-derived CDR1 and CDR2 are SNHLY and FYNNEI. The CDR3 DNA is TGTGCCAGCAGAGACAGGCTTTTTAACTATGGCTACACCTTC. Translated: CASRDRLFNYGYTF.

The rearrangement links TRBV25-1 to TRBJ1-4; D possibly corresponds to TRBD1 (5 bases). The CDR3 length is 15 residues. Looked up from germline, CDR1 is MGHDK and CDR2 is SYGVNS. V lost 1 base and J 5 bases, leaving 11 bases between the germline ends. This CDR3 reads CASSEFGAGNEKLFF. In nucleotides, the CDR3 is TGTGCCAGCAGTGAATTCGGGGCGGGGAATGAAAAACTGTTTTTT.

The rearrangement links TRBV2 to TRBJ1-1, with 7 bases fitting TRBD1. The V and J ends lost 4 bases and 1 base, in that order; junction bases with no gene match: 15. The CDR3 contains 18 residues. Germline V lookup: CDR1 SNHLY, CDR2 FYNNEI. The CDR3 coding sequence is TGTGCCAGCAGTGGGACATTTACTCACAGGGGCCCGAACACTGAAGCTTTCTTT. Its protein is CASSGTFTHRGPNTEAFF.

This sequence joins TRBV27 and TRBJ1-4; 9 positions agree with TRBD1. The CDR3 is made up of 15 amino acids. Trimming at V came to 4 bases and at J to 8 bases, leaving 8 bases not matched to a gene. Per germline, CDR1 MNHEY and CDR2 SMNVEV (reference sequence). The CDR3 loop reads CASSSSGTGKEKLFF. The DNA for the CDR3 is TGTGCCAGCAGTTCCTCCGGGACAGGGAAGGAAAAACTGTTTTTT.

The J gene is TRBJ1-2, the V gene TRBV7-8, with unresolved D. Germline V gives CDR1 SGHVS, CDR2 FQNEAQ. V lost 4 bases, J lost 3 bases, and 6 bases lay in between. This CDR3 has 12 amino acids. CDR3 DNA: TGTGCCAGCAGCTCAGAGGACTATGGCTACACCTTC. As protein: CASSSEDYGYTF.